This TCR beta chain was recorded in a study of shared clonotypes between healthy human individuals. Germline V gene data show CDR1 as SGHNT and CDR2 as YYREEE (reference sequence). Trimming took off 3 bases at V and 10 bases at J, with 11 bases between the two ends. The length of the CDR3 is 13 residues. Clones were read by immunoSEQ multiplex PCR, and TCRdb kept only the in-frame ones, dropping some. The sample consists of millions of clones, about 95% of them appearing once. CD8 cells regarded as naive lacked CD45RO, were positively chosen for CCR7, and omitted terminally differentiated effector memory CD45RA+ cells.

The clonotype comes from a man between 18 and 29 years old in good health. The J gene is TRBJ1-6, the V gene TRBV5-4, with D possibly TRBD1 on 6 matching bases. Sample: naive CD8+ T cells sorted from blood. The CDR3 sequence is CASSSDSWSPLHF. CDR3 nucleotides: TGTGCCAGCAGCTCGGACAGCTGGTCACCCCTCCACTTT. Together with reference TRBV5-4 and TRBJ1-6, the CDR3 gives the full variable domain: ETGVTQSPTHLIKTRGQQVTLRCSSQSGHNTVSWYQQALGQGPQFIFQYYREEENGRGNFPPRFSGLQFPNYSSELNVNALELDDSALYLCASSSDSWSPLHFGNGTRLTVT.